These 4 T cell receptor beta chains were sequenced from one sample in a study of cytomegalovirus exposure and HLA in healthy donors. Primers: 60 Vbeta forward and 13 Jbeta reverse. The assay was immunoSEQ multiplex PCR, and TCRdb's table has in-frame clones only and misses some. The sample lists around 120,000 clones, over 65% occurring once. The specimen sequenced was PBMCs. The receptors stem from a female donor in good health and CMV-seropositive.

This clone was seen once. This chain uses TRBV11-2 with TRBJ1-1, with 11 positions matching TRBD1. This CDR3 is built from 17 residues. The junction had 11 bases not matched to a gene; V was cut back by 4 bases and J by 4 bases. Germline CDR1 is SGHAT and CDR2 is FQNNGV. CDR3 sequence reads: CASSSAGDRGRATEAFF. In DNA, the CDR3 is TGTGCCAGCAGCTCCGCGGGGGACAGGGGGAGAGCCACTGAAGCTTTCTTT.

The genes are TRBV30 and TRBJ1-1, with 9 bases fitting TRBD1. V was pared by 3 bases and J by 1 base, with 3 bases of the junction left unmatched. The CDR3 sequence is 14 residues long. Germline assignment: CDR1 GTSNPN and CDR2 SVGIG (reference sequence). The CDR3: CAWRDRGRNTEAFF. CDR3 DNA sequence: TGTGCCTGGAGAGACAGGGGGAGGAACACTGAAGCTTTCTTT.

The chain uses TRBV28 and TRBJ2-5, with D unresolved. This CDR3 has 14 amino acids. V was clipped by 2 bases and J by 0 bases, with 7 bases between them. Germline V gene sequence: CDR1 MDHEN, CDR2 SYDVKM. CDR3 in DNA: TGTGCCAGCAGTTTACCTGACTACCAAGAGACCCAGTACTTC. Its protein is CASSLPDYQETQYF. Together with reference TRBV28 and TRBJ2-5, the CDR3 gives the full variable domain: DVKVTQSSRYLVKRTGEKVFLECVQDMDHENMFWYRQDPGLGLRLIYFSYDVKMKEKGDIPEGYSVSREKKERFSLILESASTNQTSMYLCASSLPDYQETQYFGPGTRLLVL.

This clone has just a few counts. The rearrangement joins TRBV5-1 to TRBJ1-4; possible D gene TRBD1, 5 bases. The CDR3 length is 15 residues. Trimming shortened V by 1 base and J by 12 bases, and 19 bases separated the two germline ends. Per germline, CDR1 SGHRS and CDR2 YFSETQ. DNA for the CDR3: TGCGCCAGCAGCTTGAGAACAAACGGGGAGGGGCAACTGTTTTTT. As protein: CASSLRTNGEGQLFF. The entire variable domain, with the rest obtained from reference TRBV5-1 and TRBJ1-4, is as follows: KAGVTQTPRYLIKTRGQQVTLSCSPISGHRSVSWYQQTPGQGLQFLFEYFSETQRNKGNFPGRFSGRQFSNSRSEMNVSTLELGDSALYLCASSLRTNGEGQLFFGSGTQLSVL.